These 25 T cell receptor beta chains came from one sample sequenced in a study of blood T cells in healthy people across ages. Primers used in a second PCR of about 6 to 11 cycles were a sample-barcoded 5' primer and a J-beta primer mix. Using its own MiXCR run on the 5' RACE reads, TCRdb lists one record per CDR3 protein. This table holds some 1.7 million distinct CDR3 sequences, 28% found once. Sequenced sample: blood. The source of these receptors is a young woman in good health.

This clonotype came up a few times. The V and J genes are TRBV5-1 and TRBJ1-1; D remains ambiguous. This CDR3 has 15 amino acids. CDR1 is SGHRS, CDR2 YFSETQ, per germline. V was cut by 0 bases and J by 2 bases, with 11 bases left in between. The CDR3 DNA sequence: TGCGCCAGCAGCTTGGGTTTAGGGCCCAACACTGAAGCTTTCTTT. This gives the protein CASSLGLGPNTEAFF.

In the case of this clonotype: A much more abundant neighbour one base away suggests this may be a read error. The rearrangement joins TRBV3-1 to TRBJ2-7; D not certain. The CDR3 runs to 14 residues. The germline V gene has CDR1 LGHDT and CDR2 YNNKEL (reference sequence). CDR3 bases: TGTGCCAGCAGCCAGCGACAAAGCTCCCACGAGCAGTACTTC. Protein: CASSQRQSSHEQYF.

V gene TRBV28 combines with J gene TRBJ1-2; 7 bases are a match to TRBD1. The CDR3 has 14 amino acids. V lost 2 bases and J lost 6; bases outside the gene matches: 6. Germline loops: CDR1 MDHEN, CDR2 SYDVKM. CDR3 in amino acids: CASSLPTGFNGYTF. The CDR3 DNA sequence: TGTGCCAGCAGTTTACCGACAGGGTTTAATGGCTACACCTTC.

This clonotype occurred many times. The chain uses TRBV9 and TRBJ2-3, with D perhaps given as TRBD1 or TRBD2 (6 bases each). CDR3 length: 14 residues. Germline CDR1 and CDR2: SGDLS and YYNGEE. Trimming stripped 4 bases from V and 5 bases from J, with 14 bases between. The CDR3 DNA reads as TGTGCCAGCAGCTTACAGGGCGGGGTAGATACGCAGTATTTT. Translated, it gives CASSLQGGVDTQYF.

The chain uses TRBV10-3 and TRBJ1-1; 7 nucleotides line up with TRBD1. J was trimmed by 11 bases and V by 3 bases; bases with no gene match: 3. Germline CDR1 is ENHRY and CDR2 is SYGVKD. The CDR3 length is 11 residues. The CDR3 bases are TGTGCCATCAGTGAAGGGACAGACGCTTTCTTT. This sequence encodes CAISEGTDAFF.

This chain uses TRBV6-2 or TRBV6-3 with TRBJ2-1; D is unresolved. This CDR3 is built from 10 residues. V lost 4 bases to trimming and J lost 14 bases, with 9 bases between them. Per the germline V gene, CDR1 is MNHEY and CDR2 is SVGEGT. The CDR3 sequence: CASSLPGEFF. The CDR3 bases are TGTGCCAGCAGTTTGCCGGGCGAGTTCTTC.

In its sample, this clonotype was seen many times. The chain couples TRBV20-1 to TRBJ2-1; 10 nucleotides line up with TRBD2. This CDR3 spans 14 amino acids. V dropped 3 bases and J dropped 5; count of bases not matched to a gene: 4. From germline, CDR1 is DFQATT and CDR2 SNEGSKA (reference sequence). The CDR3 protein is CSASIAGGHNEQFF. The CDR3 nucleotides are TGCAGTGCTAGCATAGCGGGAGGCCACAATGAGCAGTTCTTC.

This clonotype was detected a few times. The gene calls are TRBV10-3 and TRBJ2-1, with 8 bases that match TRBD1. Germline V gene lookup returns CDR1 ENHRY and CDR2 SYGVKD. Trimming cost V 3 bases and J 8 bases; bases outside gene matches: 6. The CDR3 has 14 amino acids. The CDR3 DNA is TGTGCCATCAGTGAAGGGGACAGGTACGATGAGCAGTTCTTC. This gives the protein CAISEGDRYDEQFF.

This clonotype was observed a handful of times. The chain combines TRBV29-1 with TRBJ2-3, with TRBD2 as a possible D gene (5 bases). This CDR3 has 13 residues. Trimming left V 8 bases short and J 2 bases short, with 14 bases between. Looked up from germline, CDR1 is SQVTM and CDR2 is ANQGSEA. The CDR3 loop is CSLAGVVTDTQYF. The DNA for the CDR3 is TGCAGCTTGGCCGGGGTGGTCACAGATACGCAGTATTTT.

This chain links TRBV5-3 with TRBJ2-5, with D hard to call. TRBV5-3 is reported as an ORF; its role is uncertain. The V end was cut by 1 base, the J end by 3 bases, with 13 bases between. CDR3 length equals 15 residues. The CDR3 sequence is CARSLKSAGKETQYF. The CDR3 coding sequence is TGTGCCAGAAGCTTGAAGTCTGCAGGAAAAGAGACCCAGTACTTC.

J is TRBJ1-5 and V is TRBV20-1; D perhaps matches TRBD1 (6 bases). Germline CDR1 DFQATT, CDR2 SNEGSKA (reference sequence). V was shortened by 1 base and J by 7 bases, with 14 bases between the two germline ends. The CDR3 covers 14 residues. CDR3 loop: CSARVLGAGQPQHF. The CDR3 DNA is TGCAGTGCTAGAGTGTTGGGGGCAGGGCAGCCCCAGCATTTT.

The V call is TRBV18, the J call TRBJ1-1; 8 bases match TRBD1. Germline values: CDR1 KGHSH, CDR2 LQKENI. V trimming: 1 base; J trimming: 1 base; junction bases outside the gene matches: 5. The CDR3 sequence is 16 residues long. The CDR3 nucleotides read TGTGCCAGCTCACCACAGGGACAGGCGACGAACACTGAAGCTTTCTTT. It encodes CASSPQGQATNTEAFF.

V usage is TRBV12-3 or TRBV12-4 and J usage is TRBJ2-3, with D perhaps matching TRBD1 or TRBD2 (5 bases each). CDR3 length equals 16 residues. Trimming shortened V by 5 bases and J by 3 bases, and 18 bases separated the two germline ends. CDR3 in amino acids: CASSGEGTEGTDTQYF. For the CDR3, the DNA is TGTGCCAGCAGTGGAGAGGGGACCGAAGGAACAGATACGCAGTATTTT.

The chain uses TRBV28 and TRBJ2-7; D is unclear. Between the trimmed V and J ends, which lost 2 bases and 6 bases, there was a span of 8 bases. The CDR3 has 12 amino acids. Germline CDR1 and CDR2: MDHEN and SYDVKM. The CDR3 region has the DNA TGTGCCAGCAGTTTACAGGAAAGCGAGCAGTACTTC. Protein sequence: CASSLQESEQYF. The variable domain in full, completed from reference TRBV28 and TRBJ2-7, reads DVKVTQSSRYLVKRTGEKVFLECVQDMDHENMFWYRQDPGLGLRLIYFSYDVKMKEKGDIPEGYSVSREKKERFSLILESASTNQTSMYLCASSLQESEQYFGPGTRLTVT.

This clonotype was seen a handful of times. This chain connects TRBV4-2 to TRBJ2-3, with 10 bases matching TRBD1. The CDR3 is 17 residues long. Germline V lookup: CDR1 LGHNA, CDR2 YNFKEQ. V gave up 1 base and J gave up 3 bases; unmatched junction bases: 7. DNA of the CDR3: TGTGCCAGCAGCCAAGGGGGGACAGGGGATGGAACAGATACGCAGTATTTT. It translates to CASSQGGTGDGTDTQYF.

The chain employs TRBV7-9 and TRBJ1-5; TRBD1 is a possible D gene (5 bases). The CDR3 length is 15 residues. In germline, CDR1 is SEHNR, CDR2 FQNEAQ (reference sequence). The V end was cut by 5 bases, the J end by 4 bases, with 15 bases between. CDR3 sequence (DNA): TGTGCCAGCAGCGATGAAAACGAGGGGAATCAGCCCCAGCATTTT. It encodes CASSDENEGNQPQHF.

Only a few counts were recorded for this clonotype. This chain links TRBV18 with TRBJ2-7, with D perhaps matching TRBD1 (6 bases). The DNA end lines up better with TRBJ2-5; the J call may be wrong. The CDR3 has 15 amino acids. CDR1 is KGHSH and CDR2 is LQKENI in the germline V gene. CDR3 in amino acids: CASSPTGQPRETQYF. In nucleotides, the CDR3 is TGTGCCAGCTCACCCACTGGACAGCCTCGGGAGACCCAGTACTTC.

Only a few counts were recorded for this clonotype. A read error may produce the germline difference seen at one junction end. This CDR3 is CASSVQGFGCTF. CDR3 bases: TGTGCCAGCAGTGTACAGGGTTTCGGCTGCACCTTC. V usage is TRBV12-3 or TRBV12-4 and J usage is TRBJ1-2; possibly TRBD1 for D (6 bases). The CDR3 contains 12 residues.

With regard to this clonotype: One end of the junction does not line up with germline, which may come from a read error. The chain is built from TRBV5-1 and TRBJ2-3, with a possible D match to TRBD1 (6 bases). The CDR3 runs to 14 residues. The V gene's germline CDR1 is SGHRS and CDR2 YFSETQ. CDR3 DNA sequence: TGCGCCCGCAGCAATACAGGGATGGCAGATACGCAGTATTTT. Its protein product is CARSNTGMADTQYF. Full variable domain (rest looked up from reference TRBV5-1 and TRBJ2-3): KAGVTQTPRYLIKTRGQQVTLSCSPISGHRSVSWYQQTPGQGLQFLFEYFSETQRNKGNFPGRFSGRQFSNSRSEMNVSTLELGDSALYLCARSNTGMADTQYFGPGTRLTVL.

The V gene is TRBV9, the J gene TRBJ1-1, with D tentatively TRBD1 (6 bases). V was cut by 5 bases and J by 1 base, with 12 bases left in between. There are 14 residues in the CDR3. Germline V gene lookup returns CDR1 SGDLS and CDR2 YYNGEE. The CDR3 region has the DNA TGTGCCAGCAGGCCCCAGACAGGGAACACTGAAGCTTTCTTT. Protein: CASRPQTGNTEAFF.

V gene TRBV9 combines with J gene TRBJ1-3, with D uncertain. The length of the CDR3 is 15 residues. CDR1 is SGDLS and CDR2 is YYNGEE in the germline V gene. V was shortened by 3 bases and J by 0 bases, with 10 bases between the two germline ends. The CDR3 loop is CASSDGPHSGNTIYF. Here the CDR3 DNA reads TGTGCCAGCAGCGACGGTCCCCACTCTGGAAACACCATATATTTT. Together with reference TRBV9 and TRBJ1-3, the CDR3 gives the full variable domain: DSGVTQTPKHLITATGQRVTLRCSPRSGDLSVYWYQQSLDQGLQFLIQYYNGEERAKGNILERFSAQQFPDLHSELNLSSLELGDSALYFCASSDGPHSGNTIYFGEGSWLTVV.

This clonotype was recorded at least ten times. The chain links TRBV7-9 to TRBJ1-1; D unresolved. Trimming removed 5 bases at V and 1 base at J, with 5 bases between. The CDR3 extends over 12 amino acids. Germline assignment: CDR1 SEHNR and CDR2 FQNEAQ (reference sequence). In DNA form, the CDR3 reads TGTGCCAGCAGCCCCCCGAACACTGAAGCTTTCTTT. Its protein product is CASSPPNTEAFF. Combining the CDR3 with reference TRBV7-9 and TRBJ1-1 gives the whole variable domain DTGVSQNPRHKITKRGQNVTFRCDPISEHNRLYWYRQTLGQGPEFLTYFQNEAQLEKSRLLSDRFSAERPKGSFSTLEIQRTEQGDSAMYLCASSPPNTEAFFGQGTRLTVV.

This clonotype has ten or more counts. The V gene is TRBV29-1, the J gene TRBJ2-5; unclear D gene. The CDR3 consists of 12 residues. Germline CDR1 and CDR2: SQVTM and ANQGSEA. Trimming removed 4 bases from V and 3 bases from J, with 9 bases in between. CDR3 sequence (DNA): TGCAGCGTTGGGGTTGGGAAAGAGACCCAGTACTTC. Translated, it gives CSVGVGKETQYF.

DNA of the CDR3: TGCAGCGTTGACAATGGGTCAGACACTGAAGCTTTCTTT. Amino acids: CSVDNGSDTEAFF. The genes are TRBV29-1 and TRBJ1-1; D remains ambiguous. Deletions cut 3 bases from V and 3 bases from J, with 11 bases between. CDR1 is SQVTM, CDR2 ANQGSEA, per germline. This CDR3 is built from 13 residues.

The J gene is TRBJ2-4, the V gene TRBV10-3; D unclear. Germline CDR1 reads ENHRY; CDR2 reads SYGVKD. This CDR3 is 12 amino acids long. Trimming stripped 0 bases from V and 13 bases from J, with 10 bases between. The CDR3 protein is CAISESHDEQYF. The DNA for the CDR3 is TGTGCCATCAGTGAGTCCCACGATGAGCAGTACTTC.